This TCR beta chain comes out of a study of CD8 T cells in Susac syndrome. In the case of this clonotype: Its antigen is not known.

Study-wide points: In Susac patients, clonal expansion was not detected in CD4+ cells.

RNA totalling about 0.5 to 1 ug underwent reverse transcription with random hexamers. TCRdb recomputed calls from the immunoSEQ multiplex PCR reads with MiXCR, one row per CDR3 protein. The sample consists of 150,000 or so distinct CDR3 sequences, approximately 95% of them appearing once. This TCR came from a human donor with Susac syndrome. Sequenced material: CD4+ T cells from PBMCs.

The CDR3 loop is CASSYSIPAGTGFTDTQYF. The CDR3 DNA is TGTGCCAGCAGTTACTCGATTCCGGCCGGGACAGGGTTTACAGATACGCAGTATTTT. The chain links TRBV6-5 to TRBJ2-3; 9 bases fit TRBD1. Per germline, CDR1 MNHEY and CDR2 SVGAGI. Trimming took 0 bases from V and 3 from J; bases not matched to a gene: 13. The CDR3 totals 19 residues.